This T cell receptor beta chain was recovered during a study of regulatory T cells in long-lasting Graves disease (dated by TCRdb to the early 2020s). With regard to the full study: Newly diagnosed Graves' disease patients had taken antithyroid drugs for less than 3 months. Peripheral blood TCR sequencing and RNA sequencing compared persistent Graves' disease patients with newly diagnosed Graves' disease patients. The study took place in China and was registered as a clinical trial. A total of around 35 samples were covered by TCR sequencing, comprising about 13 persistent and roughly 20 newly diagnosed Graves' disease patients. Results the study describes overall, beyond this receptor: Only the TCR beta chain was sequenced and analyzed. The authors acknowledged the small sample size as a limitation that may reduce accuracy. Preferential use of TRBV28, TRBJ1-2 and TRBJ2-5 was observed in persistent disease, whereas TRBV20-1 and TRBJ2-1 were favored in newly diagnosed disease. Because the primary lesion, thyroid tissue, could not be accessed, the study looked at peripheral blood alone. More public clonotypes were shared among persistent patients (about 2,800) than among newly diagnosed patients (roughly 1,000). Compared with newly diagnosed patients, persistent Graves' disease patients had lower TCR Shannon entropy and fewer highly expanded clones, which suggests clonal expansion.

The CDR3 contains 14 residues, cysteine and phenylalanine counted. Here the CDR3 DNA is all that survives: 42 bases in frame from base 1. Looking up the germline V gene yields CDR1 SGHAT and CDR2 FQNNGV. Unmatched junction bases come to 9, with V trimmed by 5 bases and J by 9 bases. Receptor libraries were prepared by multiplex PCR. The run used an Illumina HiSeq 4000. iRepertoire HTBI primers and Arm-PCR amplification of CDR3 regions were used to construct TCR beta libraries. Before sequencing, the PCR products went through gel purification. Per the authors' processing: Gene usage analysis of CDR3 amino acid clonotypes relied on the 62 TRBV and 12 to 15 TRBJ segments identified across samples. COPE and FqMerger were used to merge the filtered high-quality paired reads into contigs. BLAST was used to align contigs to the IMGT TRBV, TRBD and TRBJ reference genes, and CDR3 was defined following IMGT. Clonotypes above 0.1% frequency were classified as highly expanded clones. Repertoire diversity was measured by Shannon entropy, and V-J evenness by the Gini coefficient. A clonotype found in more than one individual was treated as public. TCRdb's own reprocessing of the public reads used fastp at Q25 and MiXCR and kept productive beta chains. A single entry per CDR3 protein holds the most common genes and DNA from its merged rows. TCRdb, rather than the study authors, made the V and J calls. This sample comprises some 400,000 distinct CDR3 sequences, 15% of them detected only once. The ten biggest clones cover 16% of the sample.

What this sample's time point label stands for: newly diagnosed GD, antithyroid drugs for less than 3 months. For both TCR sequencing and RNA sequencing, RNA was extracted from PBMCs in TRIzol. The diagnosis of Graves' disease followed American Thyroid Association guidelines. The patients came from an endocrinology department in Xi'an, China. Each patient gave roughly 8.4 milliliters of peripheral blood, collected in an EDTA anticoagulant tube. Ficoll Paque Plus density gradient separation was used to isolate PBMCs, and no additional T cell sorting was done. An Agilent 2100 Bioanalyzer and agarose gel were used to check RNA quality, while a NanoDrop 2000 measured RNA concentration. In its sample, this clonotype was seen many times. No antigen is known for it. Per-base qualities were not stored, and no clone one base away is much larger. The same data also went into a second study, on T cells in Graves' hyperthyroidism and ophthalmopathy. From the second report: Stable Graves' hyperthyroidism was defined as the absence of progression to ophthalmopathy over 18 months of follow-up. Hyperthyroidism patients were newly diagnosed, with disease duration under 2 months, and aged 18 to 65 years. Exclusion was applied to patients with uncontrolled infections, other autoimmune diseases, pregnancy or lactation. Diagnoses were based on clinical symptoms, serum thyroxine and TRAb, thyroid ultrasound and orbital computed tomography. The first round of RT-PCR for the TCR CDR3 was performed with the HTBI primer set and the Qiagen OneStep RT-PCR kit. Most expanded thyroid clonotypes (frequency above 0.001) were also detected in blood, a finding suggesting that blood repertoires may reflect thyroid immune responses. A 13 V-J signature model separated ophthalmopathy from stable hyperthyroidism, with approximately 87% sensitivity and 81% to 83% specificity in cross-validation and 80%/75% in testing. In validation, progression to ophthalmopathy was predicted by the model with nearly 71% sensitivity and 72% to 85% specificity, a median of around 6.5 months before onset. To identify distinguishing TCR V-J signatures, a discovery cohort of about 100 patients was used, comprising 43 with Graves' ophthalmopathy and about 59 with stable Graves' hyperthyroidism. Whether ophthalmopathy could be predicted prospectively was tested in an independent validation cohort made up of approximately 19 hyperthyroidism patients plus 17 patients who later progressed to ophthalmopathy. The approximately 97 discovery patients were randomly divided into training and test sets at a 7:3 ratio. In six Graves' hyperthyroidism patients, the study also compared T-cell repertoires from thyroid tissue with T-cell repertoires from blood. After sampling, hyperthyroidism patients received methimazole starting at 30 mg daily, and ophthalmopathy patients received high-dose intravenous methylprednisolone. Libraries were constructed in a second round of multiplex PCR, after which size selection and purification were performed. Paired-end sequencing of the libraries was performed with 100 bp reads on an Illumina HiSeq2000. SOAPnuke was used to process the raw data, throwing out any read that contained adapters or uncalled bases, had a mean Phred below 15, or lacked an exact constant-primer or identifier match. COPE v1.2.5 was used to merge high-quality paired reads, and clonotypes were defined as unique nucleotide sequences. MiTCR v1.1 was used to align the clonotypes against IMGT TRBV, TRBD and TRBJ reference segments. The analysis included only V-J combinations with a frequency above 0.0001, which together covered approximately 99% of the repertoires. The TCS score was defined as the ratio of F50 (clonal expansion) to E x V (chaos), calculated using BLOSUM62-based TCRdist between CDR3 peptides within each V-J. Welch's t-statistics and random forest reduced just over 500 V-J features to 10 to 15, which were used in a naive Bayes classifier (R e1071). Sample size was not statistically predetermined, and blinding of investigators to group allocation was not performed. According to the paper, TCR Vbeta CDR3 sequencing was carried out on 120 to 150 peripheral blood samples, which came from around 43 ophthalmopathy, some 73 hyperthyroidism and some 17 progressor patients.

The chain is made from TRBV11-2 and TRBJ2-1, and TRBD1 matches 8 of the central bases. This specimen consisted of peripheral blood mononuclear cells (PBMCs), obtained at new diagnosis, from a patient treated with antithyroid drugs. The clonotype was recovered from a woman between 25 and 40 years old with Graves disease. Donor details come from another sample of the same person, matched by shared clones. The CDR3 region has the sequence CASSQRTGTGEQFF. The bases read TGTGCCAGCAGCCAGAGGACAGGGACGGGTGAGCAGTTCTTC.